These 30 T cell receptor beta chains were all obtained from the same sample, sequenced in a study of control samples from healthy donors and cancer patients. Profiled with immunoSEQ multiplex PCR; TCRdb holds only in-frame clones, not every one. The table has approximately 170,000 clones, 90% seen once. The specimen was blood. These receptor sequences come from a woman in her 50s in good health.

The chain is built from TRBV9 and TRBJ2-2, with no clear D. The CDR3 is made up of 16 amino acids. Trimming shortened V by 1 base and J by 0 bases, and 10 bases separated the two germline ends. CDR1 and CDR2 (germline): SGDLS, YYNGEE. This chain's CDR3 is CASSVLGSSNTGELFF. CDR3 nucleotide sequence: TGTGCCAGCAGCGTATTAGGCAGCTCGAACACCGGGGAGCTGTTTTTT. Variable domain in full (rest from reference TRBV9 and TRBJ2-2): DSGVTQTPKHLITATGQRVTLRCSPRSGDLSVYWYQQSLDQGLQFLIQYYNGEERAKGNILERFSAQQFPDLHSELNLSSLELGDSALYFCASSVLGSSNTGELFFGEGSRLTVL.

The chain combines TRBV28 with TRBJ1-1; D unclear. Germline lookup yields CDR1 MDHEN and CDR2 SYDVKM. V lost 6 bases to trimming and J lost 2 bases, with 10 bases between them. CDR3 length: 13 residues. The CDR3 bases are TGTGCCAGCAGCCTAACGGGCAACACTGAAGCTTTCTTT. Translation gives CASSLTGNTEAFF. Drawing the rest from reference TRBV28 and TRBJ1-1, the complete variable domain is DVKVTQSSRYLVKRTGEKVFLECVQDMDHENMFWYRQDPGLGLRLIYFSYDVKMKEKGDIPEGYSVSREKKERFSLILESASTNQTSMYLCASSLTGNTEAFFGQGTRLTVV.

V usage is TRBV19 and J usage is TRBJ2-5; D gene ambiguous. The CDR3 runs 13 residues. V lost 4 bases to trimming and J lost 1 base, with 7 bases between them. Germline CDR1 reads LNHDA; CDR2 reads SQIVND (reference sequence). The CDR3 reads CASSRHAQETQYF. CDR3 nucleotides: TGTGCCAGTAGTAGGCACGCCCAAGAGACCCAGTACTTC.

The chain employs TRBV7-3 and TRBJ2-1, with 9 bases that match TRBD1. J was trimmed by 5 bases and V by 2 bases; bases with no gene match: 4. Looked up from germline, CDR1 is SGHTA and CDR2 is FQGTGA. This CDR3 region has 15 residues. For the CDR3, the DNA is TGTGCCAGCAGCTTACCCGGACAGGGGAACAATGAGCAGTTCTTC. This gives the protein CASSLPGQGNNEQFF. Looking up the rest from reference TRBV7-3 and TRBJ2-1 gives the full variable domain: GAGVSQTPSNKVTEKGKYVELRCDPISGHTALYWYRQSLGQGPEFLIYFQGTGAADDSGLPNDRFFAVRPEGSVSTLKIQRTERGDSAVYLCASSLPGQGNNEQFFGPGTRLTVL.

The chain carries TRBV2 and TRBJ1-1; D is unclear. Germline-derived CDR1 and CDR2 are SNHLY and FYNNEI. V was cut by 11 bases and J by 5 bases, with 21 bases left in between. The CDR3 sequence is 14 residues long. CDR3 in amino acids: CAGSRILDVTEAFF. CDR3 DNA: TGTGCCGGTAGCCGTATCCTAGATGTTACTGAAGCTTTCTTT. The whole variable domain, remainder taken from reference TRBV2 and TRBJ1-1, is EPEVTQTPSHQVTQMGQEVILRCVPISNHLYFYWYRQILGQKVEFLVSFYNNEISEKSEIFDDQFSVERPDGSNFTLKIRSTKLEDSAMYFCAGSRILDVTEAFFGQGTRLTVV.

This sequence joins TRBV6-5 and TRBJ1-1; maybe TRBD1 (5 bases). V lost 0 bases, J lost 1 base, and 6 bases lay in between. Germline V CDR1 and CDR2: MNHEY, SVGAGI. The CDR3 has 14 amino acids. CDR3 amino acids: CASSYSQGNTEAFF. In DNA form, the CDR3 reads TGTGCCAGCAGTTACTCTCAGGGGAACACTGAAGCTTTCTTT.

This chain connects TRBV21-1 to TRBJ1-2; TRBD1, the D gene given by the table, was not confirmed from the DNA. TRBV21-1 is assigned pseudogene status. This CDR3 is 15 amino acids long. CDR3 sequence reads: CASSKGTDLNYGYTF. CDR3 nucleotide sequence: TGTGCCAGCAGCAAGGGGACAGACCTTAACTATGGCTACACCTTC.

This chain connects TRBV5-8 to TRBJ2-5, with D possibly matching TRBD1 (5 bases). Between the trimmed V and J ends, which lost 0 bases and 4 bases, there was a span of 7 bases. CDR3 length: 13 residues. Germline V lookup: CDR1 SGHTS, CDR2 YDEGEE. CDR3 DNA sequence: TGTGCCAGCAGCTTGGACCAGGGAGAGACCCAGTACTTC. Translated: CASSLDQGETQYF. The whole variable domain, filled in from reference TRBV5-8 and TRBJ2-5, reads EAGVTQSPTHLIKTRGQQATLRCSPISGHTSVYWYQQALGLGLQFLLWYDEGEERNRGNFPPRFSGRQFPNYSSELNVNALELEDSALYLCASSLDQGETQYFGPGTRLLVL.

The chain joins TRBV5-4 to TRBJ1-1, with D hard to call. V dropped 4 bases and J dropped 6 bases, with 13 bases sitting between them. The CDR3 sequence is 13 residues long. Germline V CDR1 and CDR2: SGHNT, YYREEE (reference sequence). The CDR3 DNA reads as TGTGCCAGCAGCATGCCTAGACCGTCTGAAGCTTTCTTT. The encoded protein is CASSMPRPSEAFF.

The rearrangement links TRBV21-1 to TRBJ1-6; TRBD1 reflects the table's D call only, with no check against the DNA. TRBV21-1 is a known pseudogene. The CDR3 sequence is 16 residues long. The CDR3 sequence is CASSKGRPGGDSPLHF. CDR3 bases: TGTGCCAGCAGCAAAGGTCGTCCAGGGGGTGATTCACCCCTCCACTTT.

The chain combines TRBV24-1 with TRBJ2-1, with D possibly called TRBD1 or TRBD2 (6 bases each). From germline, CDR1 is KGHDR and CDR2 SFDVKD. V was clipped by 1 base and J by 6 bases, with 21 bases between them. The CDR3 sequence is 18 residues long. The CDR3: CATSDLPLKGGTSNEQFF. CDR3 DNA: TGTGCCACCAGTGATTTACCCCTCAAGGGGGGAACCTCCAATGAGCAGTTCTTC.

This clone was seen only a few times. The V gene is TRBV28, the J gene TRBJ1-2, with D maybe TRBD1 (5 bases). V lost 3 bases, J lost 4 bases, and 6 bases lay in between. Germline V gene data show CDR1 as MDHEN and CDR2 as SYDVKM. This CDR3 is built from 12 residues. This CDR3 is CASSFGAYGYTF. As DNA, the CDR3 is TGTGCCAGCAGTTTTGGGGCCTATGGCTACACCTTC.

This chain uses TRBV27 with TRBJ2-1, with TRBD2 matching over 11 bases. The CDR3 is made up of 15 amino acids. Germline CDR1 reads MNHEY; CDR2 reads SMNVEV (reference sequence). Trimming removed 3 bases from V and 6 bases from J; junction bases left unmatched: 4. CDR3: CASSLASGRTNEQFF. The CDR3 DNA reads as TGTGCCAGCAGTTTGGCTAGCGGGAGGACCAATGAGCAGTTCTTC.

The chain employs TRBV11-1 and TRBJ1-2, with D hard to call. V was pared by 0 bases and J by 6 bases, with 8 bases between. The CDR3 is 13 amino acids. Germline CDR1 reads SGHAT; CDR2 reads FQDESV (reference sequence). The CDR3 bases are TGTGCCAGCAGCTTAGCGTTGGGTAATGGCTACACCTTC. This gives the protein CASSLALGNGYTF.

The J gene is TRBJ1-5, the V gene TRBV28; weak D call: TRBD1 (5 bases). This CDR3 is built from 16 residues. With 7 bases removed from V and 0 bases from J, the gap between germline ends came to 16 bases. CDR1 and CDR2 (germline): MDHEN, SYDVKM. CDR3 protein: CASKGSQPYSNQPQHF. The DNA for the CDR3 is TGTGCCAGCAAGGGGTCACAGCCCTATAGCAATCAGCCCCAGCATTTT. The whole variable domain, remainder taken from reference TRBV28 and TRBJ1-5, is DVKVTQSSRYLVKRTGEKVFLECVQDMDHENMFWYRQDPGLGLRLIYFSYDVKMKEKGDIPEGYSVSREKKERFSLILESASTNQTSMYLCASKGSQPYSNQPQHFGDGTRLSIL.

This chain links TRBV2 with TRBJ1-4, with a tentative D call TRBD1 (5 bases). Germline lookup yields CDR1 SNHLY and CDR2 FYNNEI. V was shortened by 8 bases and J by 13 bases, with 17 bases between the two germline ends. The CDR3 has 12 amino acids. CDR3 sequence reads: CASVEGVGRLFF. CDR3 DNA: TGTGCCAGCGTCGAAGGGGTAGGGAGACTGTTTTTT. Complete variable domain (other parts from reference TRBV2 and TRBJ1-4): EPEVTQTPSHQVTQMGQEVILRCVPISNHLYFYWYRQILGQKVEFLVSFYNNEISEKSEIFDDQFSVERPDGSNFTLKIRSTKLEDSAMYFCASVEGVGRLFFGSGTQLSVL.

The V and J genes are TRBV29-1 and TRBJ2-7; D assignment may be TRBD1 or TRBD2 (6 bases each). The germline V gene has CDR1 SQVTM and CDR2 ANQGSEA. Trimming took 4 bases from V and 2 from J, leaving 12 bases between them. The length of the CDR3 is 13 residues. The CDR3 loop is CSVGGGGAYEQYF. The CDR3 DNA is TGCAGCGTTGGAGGAGGGGGAGCCTACGAGCAGTACTTC.

Here the CDR3 reads CACRSYGTYEQYF. CDR3 coding DNA: TGTGCCTGCCGCTCCTACGGAACCTACGAGCAGTACTTC. This rearrangement joins TRBV30 to TRBJ2-7, with D hard to call. The germline V gene encodes CDR1 GTSNPN and CDR2 SVGIG (reference sequence). V lost 6 bases, J lost 2 bases, and 14 bases lay in between. The CDR3 contains 13 residues.

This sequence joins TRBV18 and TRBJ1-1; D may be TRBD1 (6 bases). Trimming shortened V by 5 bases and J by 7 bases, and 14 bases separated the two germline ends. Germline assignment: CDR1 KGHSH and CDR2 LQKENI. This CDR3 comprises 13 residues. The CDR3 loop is CASSRRDTGEAFF. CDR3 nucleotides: TGTGCCAGCTCAAGAAGGGACACCGGTGAAGCTTTCTTT. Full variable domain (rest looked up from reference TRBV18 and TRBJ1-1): NAGVMQNPRHLVRRRGQEARLRCSPMKGHSHVYWYRQLPEEGLKFMVYLQKENIIDESGMPKERFSAEFPKEGPSILRIQQVVRGDSAAYFCASSRRDTGEAFFGQGTRLTVV.

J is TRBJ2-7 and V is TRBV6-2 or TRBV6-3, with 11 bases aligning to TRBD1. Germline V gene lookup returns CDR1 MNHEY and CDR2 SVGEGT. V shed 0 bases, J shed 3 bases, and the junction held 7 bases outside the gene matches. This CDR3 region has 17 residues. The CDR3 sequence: CASSYSLRTGGVYEQYF. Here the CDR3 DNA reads TGTGCCAGCAGTTACTCACTCCGGACAGGGGGCGTCTACGAGCAGTACTTC.

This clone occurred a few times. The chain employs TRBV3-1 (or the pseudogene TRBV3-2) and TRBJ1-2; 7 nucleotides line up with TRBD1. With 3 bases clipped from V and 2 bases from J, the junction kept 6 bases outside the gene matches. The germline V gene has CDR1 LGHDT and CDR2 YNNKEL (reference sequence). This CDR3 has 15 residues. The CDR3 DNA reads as TGTGCCAGCAGCCACCCCGGACAGGCAAACTATGGCTACACCTTC. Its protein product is CASSHPGQANYGYTF.

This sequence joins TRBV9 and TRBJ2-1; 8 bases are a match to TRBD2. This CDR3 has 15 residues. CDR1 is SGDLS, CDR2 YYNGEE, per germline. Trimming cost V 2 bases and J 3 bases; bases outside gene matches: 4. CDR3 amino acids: CASSVSGIDYNEQFF. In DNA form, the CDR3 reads TGTGCCAGCAGCGTTAGCGGGATTGACTACAATGAGCAGTTCTTC.

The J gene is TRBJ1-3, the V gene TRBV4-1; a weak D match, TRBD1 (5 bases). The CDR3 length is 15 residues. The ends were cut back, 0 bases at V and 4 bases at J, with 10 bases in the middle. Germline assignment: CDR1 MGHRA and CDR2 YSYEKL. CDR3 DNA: TGCGCCAGCAGCCAAGATGAGGGGAGAGGAAACACCATATATTTT. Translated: CASSQDEGRGNTIYF.

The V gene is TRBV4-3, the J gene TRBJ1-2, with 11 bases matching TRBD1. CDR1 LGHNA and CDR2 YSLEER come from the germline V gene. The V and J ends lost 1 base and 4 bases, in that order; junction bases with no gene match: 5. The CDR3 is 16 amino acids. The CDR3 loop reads CASSQAGQGVPYGYTF. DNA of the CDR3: TGCGCCAGCAGCCAAGCGGGACAGGGGGTTCCCTATGGCTACACCTTC.

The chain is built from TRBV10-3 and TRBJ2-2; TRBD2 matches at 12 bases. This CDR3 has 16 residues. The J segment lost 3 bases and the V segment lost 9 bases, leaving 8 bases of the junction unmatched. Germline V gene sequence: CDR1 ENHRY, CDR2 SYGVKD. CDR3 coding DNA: TGTGCCATATCGACTAGCGGGAGACGCGACACCGGGGAGCTGTTTTTT. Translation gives CAISTSGRRDTGELFF.

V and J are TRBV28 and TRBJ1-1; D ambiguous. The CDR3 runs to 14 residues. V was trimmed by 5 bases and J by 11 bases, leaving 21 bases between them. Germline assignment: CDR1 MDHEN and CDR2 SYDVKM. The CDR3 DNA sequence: TGTGCCAGCAGTCCCCCGGGCTCTAATTTTGGGGCTTTCTTT. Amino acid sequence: CASSPPGSNFGAFF.

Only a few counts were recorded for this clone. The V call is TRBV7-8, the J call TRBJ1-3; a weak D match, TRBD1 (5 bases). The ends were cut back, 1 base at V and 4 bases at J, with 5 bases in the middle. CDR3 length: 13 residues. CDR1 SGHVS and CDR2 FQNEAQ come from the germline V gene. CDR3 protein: CASSLDRGNTIYF. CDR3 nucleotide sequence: TGTGCCAGCAGCTTAGACAGGGGAAACACCATATATTTT.

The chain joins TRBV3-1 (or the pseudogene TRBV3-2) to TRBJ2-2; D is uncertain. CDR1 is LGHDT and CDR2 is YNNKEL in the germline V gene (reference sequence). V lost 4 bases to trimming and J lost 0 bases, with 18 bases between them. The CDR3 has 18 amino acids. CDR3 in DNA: TGTGCCAGCAGCCGAAGCCCATCCCGGACGGCGAACACCGGGGAGCTGTTTTTT. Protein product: CASSRSPSRTANTGELFF.

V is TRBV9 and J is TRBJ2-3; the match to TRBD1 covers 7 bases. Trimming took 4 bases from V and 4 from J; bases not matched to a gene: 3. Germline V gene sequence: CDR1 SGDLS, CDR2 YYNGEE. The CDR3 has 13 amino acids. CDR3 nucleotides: TGTGCCAGCAGCAGGGGGCCCCCAGATACGCAGTATTTT. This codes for CASSRGPPDTQYF.

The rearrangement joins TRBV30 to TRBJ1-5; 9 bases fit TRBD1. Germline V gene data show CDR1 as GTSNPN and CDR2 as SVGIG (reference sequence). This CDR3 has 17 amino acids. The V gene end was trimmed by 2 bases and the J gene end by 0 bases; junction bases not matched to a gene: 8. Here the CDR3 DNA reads TGTGCCTGGAGTATGGACAGGGGCCCCCGTAGCAATCAGCCCCAGCATTTT. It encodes CAWSMDRGPRSNQPQHF.